Shown below are 30 T cell receptor beta chains from a single sample sequenced in a study of OX40 agonist ivuxolimab in advanced cancers. Sequencing used immunoSEQ multiplex PCR; TCRdb keeps in-frame clones, though not all of them. The data contain about 84,000 clones, approximately 89% of them singletons. The sample here was CD4+ or CD8+ T cells sorted from blood, taken in a trial of the OX40 agonist ivuxolimab. Receptors were obtained from an adult with an advanced solid tumor such as melanoma, head and neck, liver or kidney cancer.

This clone was found once. V is TRBV7-8 and J is TRBJ2-7, with D unresolved. V was shortened by 5 bases and J by 2 bases, with 13 bases between the two germline ends. CDR3 length equals 14 residues. Looked up from germline, CDR1 is SGHVS and CDR2 is FQNEAQ. CDR3 region: CASSARSSTYEQYF. The DNA of the CDR3 is TGTGCCAGCAGCGCCCGCTCCTCCACCTACGAGCAGTACTTC.

The chain uses TRBV27 and TRBJ2-4, with TRBD1 identical over 9 bases. The CDR3 runs 18 residues. The germline V gene encodes CDR1 MNHEY and CDR2 SMNVEV (reference sequence). V was clipped by 1 base and J by 2 bases; unmatched bases: 9. CDR3 bases: TGTGCCAGCAGTTTATTTATCCCGGACAGGGGAACCAAAAACATTCAGTACTTC. Amino acid sequence: CASSLFIPDRGTKNIQYF.

The J gene is TRBJ2-2, the V gene TRBV6-6, with 8 bases fitting TRBD2. V was clipped by 6 bases and J by 2 bases; unmatched bases: 8. This CDR3 has 16 residues. Germline V gives CDR1 MNHNY, CDR2 SVGAGI (reference sequence). The CDR3 DNA reads TGTGCCAGCAGGCTTAGCGGGAACTCTAACACCGGGGAGCTGTTTTTT. This codes for CASRLSGNSNTGELFF.

This chain links TRBV10-3 with TRBJ1-1, with D perhaps TRBD1 (5 bases). The CDR3 sequence is 13 residues long. V was shortened by 7 bases and J by 1 base, with 10 bases between the two germline ends. Per the germline V gene, CDR1 is ENHRY and CDR2 is SYGVKD. Written as DNA, the CDR3 is TGTGCCATCACGCGGGACCCGAACACTGAAGCTTTCTTT. Its protein is CAITRDPNTEAFF.

The chain uses TRBV28 and TRBJ2-7; unclear D gene. Germline V gene data show CDR1 as MDHEN and CDR2 as SYDVKM. Trimming shortened V by 5 bases and J by 3 bases, and 14 bases separated the two germline ends. The CDR3 is made up of 14 amino acids. This CDR3 is CASSQYISNYEQYF. The CDR3 nucleotides are TGTGCCAGCAGTCAATACATAAGTAACTACGAGCAGTACTTC.

The CDR3 spells CASREGPTSGDEQFF. The CDR3 coding sequence is TGCGCCAGCAGGGAAGGACCGACCTCTGGCGATGAGCAGTTCTTC. The V call is TRBV10-2, the J call TRBJ2-1; no firm D call. The CDR3 totals 15 residues. Germline V gene lookup returns CDR1 WSHSY and CDR2 SAAADI. Trimming removed 6 bases at V and 8 bases at J, with 20 bases between.

This sequence joins TRBV10-1 and TRBJ2-1, with D tentatively TRBD2 (5 bases). Germline CDR1 reads WNHNN; CDR2 reads SYGVQD (reference sequence). This CDR3 region has 14 residues. The V end lost 4 bases, the J end lost 6 bases, and 13 bases lay between the germline ends. For the CDR3, the DNA is TGCGCCAGCAGTGCCCTAGGAAGCGGCAATGAGCAGTTCTTC. Its translation: CASSALGSGNEQFF.

The chain joins TRBV5-1 to TRBJ2-4; D is perhaps TRBD2 (6 bases). CDR3 length equals 15 residues. Trimming removed 4 bases from V and 0 bases from J, with 11 bases in between. Germline loops: CDR1 SGHRS, CDR2 YFSETQ. CDR3 amino acids: CASSLEGLAKNIQYF. DNA of the CDR3: TGCGCCAGCAGCCTGGAGGGGCTAGCCAAAAACATTCAGTACTTC.

The count of this clone is one. The V and J genes are TRBV6-1 and TRBJ1-5, with a tentative D call TRBD1 (6 bases). Germline V CDR1 and CDR2: MNHNS, SASEGT. The CDR3 runs to 13 residues. The V gene lost 7 bases and the J gene lost 5 bases, with 12 bases spanning the gap. The CDR3 nucleotides read TGTGCCAGCAAAGGACAGCGGCATCAGCCCCAGCATTTT. This translates into CASKGQRHQPQHF.

The chain joins TRBV5-1 to TRBJ2-7; 7 bases match TRBD1. The trim removed 4 bases at V and 2 bases at J, leaving 18 bases unmatched. The CDR3 has 18 amino acids. Germline V gives CDR1 SGHRS, CDR2 YFSETQ. The CDR3 region is CASSPNVPGQILTYEQYF. DNA for the CDR3: TGCGCCAGCAGCCCTAACGTTCCGGGACAGATTCTCACCTACGAGCAGTACTTC. The full variable domain, its missing parts supplied by reference TRBV5-1 and TRBJ2-7, is KAGVTQTPRYLIKTRGQQVTLSCSPISGHRSVSWYQQTPGQGLQFLFEYFSETQRNKGNFPGRFSGRQFSNSRSEMNVSTLELGDSALYLCASSPNVPGQILTYEQYFGPGTRLTVT.

The chain is built from TRBV30 and TRBJ2-7; D gene unclear. Trimming took 1 base from V and 3 from J, leaving 7 bases between them. This CDR3 region has 12 residues. CDR1 and CDR2 (germline): GTSNPN, SVGIG (reference sequence). Here the CDR3 DNA reads TGTGCCTGGAGTGCTGGCCTCTACGAGCAGTACTTC. Amino acids: CAWSAGLYEQYF.

The V gene is TRBV20-1, the J gene TRBJ2-7; no clear D. Deletions cut 3 bases from V and 9 bases from J, with 12 bases between. CDR3 size: 11 residues. Germline V gene sequence: CDR1 DFQATT, CDR2 SNEGSKA (reference sequence). CDR3 region: CSASTQVGQYF. DNA for the CDR3: TGCAGTGCTAGCACCCAGGTTGGGCAGTACTTC.

This sequence joins TRBV4-2 and TRBJ2-7; D remains unclear. CDR1 and CDR2 (germline): LGHNA, YNFKEQ. This CDR3 spans 14 amino acids. Trimming took 5 bases from V and 1 from J, leaving 12 bases between them. CDR3 in amino acids: CASSNQPSSYEQYF. The CDR3 DNA sequence: TGTGCCAGCAGCAATCAACCGAGTTCCTACGAGCAGTACTTC.

V is TRBV6-1 and J is TRBJ1-1; possibly TRBD1 for D (6 bases). Germline values: CDR1 MNHNS, CDR2 SASEGT. V was trimmed by 6 bases and J by 0 bases, leaving 14 bases between them. The CDR3 is made up of 15 amino acids. The CDR3 DNA is TGTGCCAGCAGCGGGGGGGCCGTCATGAACACTGAAGCTTTCTTT. It codes for CASSGGAVMNTEAFF.

The rearrangement joins TRBV7-6 to TRBJ1-1; D unclear. This CDR3 has 16 residues. Germline lookup yields CDR1 SGHVS and CDR2 FNYEAQ. Trimming took 5 bases from V and 4 from J, leaving 20 bases between them. This CDR3 is CASSAGEIGSRTEAFF. The CDR3 nucleotides are TGTGCCAGCAGCGCTGGCGAAATCGGGTCCCGCACTGAAGCTTTCTTT.

The chain couples TRBV27 to TRBJ2-5; D unclear. This CDR3 has 13 amino acids. V was pared by 5 bases and J by 2 bases, with 9 bases between. Germline lookup yields CDR1 MNHEY and CDR2 SMNVEV (reference sequence). CDR3 sequence reads: CASSPRRQETQYF. The CDR3 DNA reads TGTGCCAGCAGTCCGAGAAGACAAGAGACCCAGTACTTC.

The chain carries TRBV30 and TRBJ1-2; D not resolved. CDR1 and CDR2 from the germline V gene are GTSNPN and SVGIG (reference sequence). The CDR3 is 13 amino acids. Trimming removed 1 base at V and 2 bases at J, with 8 bases between. The CDR3 sequence is CAWSGDKNYGYTF. DNA of the CDR3: TGTGCCTGGAGTGGTGACAAGAACTATGGCTACACCTTC.

The chain combines TRBV11-2 with TRBJ2-7; the D gene is possibly TRBD1 (6 bases). V lost 4 bases, J lost 0 bases, and 13 bases lay in between. Germline V lookup: CDR1 SGHAT, CDR2 FQNNGV. The CDR3 spans 15 residues. CDR3 coding DNA: TGTGCCAGCAGCTCCCCTGACAGGTTCTCCTACGAGCAGTACTTC. Its protein is CASSSPDRFSYEQYF. Full variable domain (outside the CDR3, taken from reference TRBV11-2 and TRBJ2-7): EAGVAQSPRYKIIEKRQSVAFWCNPISGHATLYWYQQILGQGPKLLIQFQNNGVVDDSQLPKDRFSAERLKGVDSTLKIQPAKLEDSAVYLCASSSPDRFSYEQYFGPGTRLTVT.

The gene calls are TRBV5-1 and TRBJ2-2; D ambiguous. Germline assignment: CDR1 SGHRS and CDR2 YFSETQ. This CDR3 has 15 residues. V was clipped by 2 bases and J by 4 bases, with 12 bases between them. CDR3 bases: TGCGCCAGCAGCTTAACAAGCCCGAGCACCGGGGAGCTGTTTTTT. Translation gives CASSLTSPSTGELFF. Complete variable domain (other parts from reference TRBV5-1 and TRBJ2-2): KAGVTQTPRYLIKTRGQQVTLSCSPISGHRSVSWYQQTPGQGLQFLFEYFSETQRNKGNFPGRFSGRQFSNSRSEMNVSTLELGDSALYLCASSLTSPSTGELFFGEGSRLTVL.

V usage is TRBV2 and J usage is TRBJ2-6, with 11 positions matching TRBD2. The CDR3 loop spans 17 amino acids. J was trimmed by 2 bases and V by 4 bases; bases with no gene match: 4. Germline V CDR1 and CDR2: SNHLY, FYNNEI. This CDR3 reads CASSALAGGTGANVLTF. In nucleotides, the CDR3 is TGTGCCAGCAGTGCCCTAGCGGGGGGAACTGGGGCCAACGTCCTGACTTTC.

The rearrangement joins TRBV11-2 to TRBJ2-3; TRBD2 agrees at 9 bases. J was trimmed by 5 bases and V by 6 bases; bases with no gene match: 9. CDR3 size: 15 residues. CDR1 is SGHAT, CDR2 FQNNGV, per germline. The CDR3 loop is CASSSSGGSGDTQYF. The CDR3 bases are TGTGCCAGCAGTAGTAGCGGGGGCTCCGGAGATACGCAGTATTTT.

The J gene is TRBJ2-7, the V gene TRBV7-3; TRBD1 matches at 7 bases. This CDR3 has 14 amino acids. V lost 4 bases, J lost 3 bases, and 6 bases stayed unmatched. The V gene's germline CDR1 is SGHTA and CDR2 FQGTGA. The CDR3 DNA reads TGTGCCAGCAGCTCCTCGGGACAGAACTACGAGCAGTACTTC. Protein: CASSSSGQNYEQYF.

This rearrangement joins TRBV6-4 to TRBJ1-6; tentative D call: TRBD1 (6 bases). V lost 6 bases, J lost 3 bases, and 12 bases lay in between. Germline CDR1 MRHNA, CDR2 SNTAGT. The CDR3 covers 15 residues. This CDR3 is CASRTTGNYNSPLHF. For the CDR3, the DNA is TGTGCCAGCAGAACCACAGGGAACTATAATTCACCCCTCCACTTT.

This chain uses TRBV2 with TRBJ1-2; D is perhaps TRBD1 (6 bases). The length of the CDR3 is 13 residues. The germline V and J ends were trimmed by 6 bases and 4 bases, with 12 bases remaining between them. Germline CDR1 and CDR2: SNHLY and FYNNEI. CDR3 DNA sequence: TGTGCCAGCAGGGGGGCGCCGATCTATGGCTACACCTTC. It translates to CASRGAPIYGYTF.

This clone was picked up one time. The V call is TRBV5-1, the J call TRBJ1-5; TRBD1 aligns across 8 bases. V lost 2 bases and J lost 5; bases outside the gene matches: 6. The CDR3 runs to 15 residues. Per germline, CDR1 SGHRS and CDR2 YFSETQ. The CDR3 DNA is TGCGCCAGCAGCTTACAAGGACAGGGCCATCAGCCCCAGCATTTT. Amino acids: CASSLQGQGHQPQHF. The full variable domain, its missing parts supplied by reference TRBV5-1 and TRBJ1-5, is KAGVTQTPRYLIKTRGQQVTLSCSPISGHRSVSWYQQTPGQGLQFLFEYFSETQRNKGNFPGRFSGRQFSNSRSEMNVSTLELGDSALYLCASSLQGQGHQPQHFGDGTRLSIL.

This CDR3 reads CAISLGVDEQFF. The CDR3 bases are TGTGCCATCAGCCTAGGGGTCGATGAGCAGTTCTTC. J is TRBJ2-1 and V is TRBV10-3, with a weak D call TRBD1 (5 bases). Germline CDR1 and CDR2: ENHRY and SYGVKD. Deletions cut 6 bases from V and 8 bases from J, with 11 bases between. This CDR3 contains 12 residues.

The V call is TRBV6-1, the J call TRBJ2-7; 10 bases map to TRBD1. Germline V gene data show CDR1 as MNHNS and CDR2 as SASEGT. Trimming took 8 bases from V and 6 from J; bases not matched to a gene: 13. The CDR3 runs to 15 residues. CDR3 sequence (DNA): TGTGCCAGCTGTAGAGTGGGACAGGGGATGGGCGAGCAGTACTTC. This sequence encodes CASCRVGQGMGEQYF.

The V gene is TRBV5-1, the J gene TRBJ2-1; 10 bases match TRBD2. Germline assignment: CDR1 SGHRS and CDR2 YFSETQ. The CDR3 is made up of 15 amino acids. V trimming: 0 bases; J trimming: 4 bases; junction bases outside the gene matches: 1. Here the CDR3 DNA reads TGCGCCAGCAGCTTGGGGACTAGCGGTTACAATGAGCAGTTCTTC. Translated: CASSLGTSGYNEQFF.

The chain is built from TRBV5-6 and TRBJ2-3, with 9 bases fitting TRBD2. V was clipped by 1 base and J by 8 bases; unmatched bases: 5. Germline loops: CDR1 SGHDT, CDR2 YYEEEE. The CDR3 has 14 amino acids. This CDR3 is CASSLLAGRATQYF. The DNA of the CDR3 is TGTGCCAGCAGCTTGCTAGCGGGGCGGGCTACGCAGTATTTT.

V is TRBV30 and J is TRBJ1-5, with D unresolved. CDR1 and CDR2 (germline): GTSNPN, SVGIG (reference sequence). The CDR3 runs to 14 residues. Between the trimmed V and J ends, which lost 1 base and 5 bases, there was a span of 12 bases. This chain's CDR3 is CAWSGWGGDQPQHF. CDR3 DNA: TGTGCCTGGAGTGGTTGGGGTGGGGATCAGCCCCAGCATTTT.